These 15 T cell receptor beta chains originate from one sample sequenced in a study of T cells after posttransplantation cyclophosphamide (dated by TCRdb to about 2016). Library prep was done by the immunoSEQ multiplex PCR assay. Held by TCRdb, this immuneACCESS table contains in-frame sequences only and omits some clones. Under half of the omission traces to an unresolved V gene where checked; the cause of the rest is unknown. The table gives about 8,700 clones for this sample, with none occurring only once. The top ten clonotypes cover roughly 6% of the sample. The treatment or condition label, as the study defines it: high-dose cyclophosphamide on days +3 and +4 as single-agent GVHD prophylaxis. For conditioning, the PTCy patients got busulfan and fludarabine, then a related or unrelated marrow graft, followed by cyclophosphamide on days +3 and +4. Sequencing was performed on PBMCs, taken after an allogeneic stem cell transplant with post-transplant cyclophosphamide. The receptors here all came from a young adult male patient who received an allogeneic stem cell transplant from an unrelated donor, was CMV-positive, and had acute and chronic GVHD. Some T cells present after a transplant may be cells of the graft donor.

This clone is deemed medium-sized. This chain connects TRBV5-1 to TRBJ1-3; D uncertain. With 0 bases removed from V and 4 bases from J, the gap between germline ends came to 11 bases. The CDR3 sequence is 15 residues long. From germline, CDR1 is SGHRS and CDR2 YFSETQ. The CDR3 coding sequence is TGCGCCAGCAGCTTGGAGTCGACGGGGGGAAACACCATATATTTT. Its translation is CASSLESTGGNTIYF.

This clone was recorded at least ten times. The chain has TRBV2 and TRBJ2-7, with TRBD1 matching over 7 bases. Germline trimming cut 7 bases from V and 0 bases from J; bases unmatched to any gene: 3. Germline V gene lookup returns CDR1 SNHLY and CDR2 FYNNEI. CDR3 length: 13 amino acids. The CDR3 nucleotides read TGTGCCAGCAAAGGGACAGTCTCCTACGAGCAGTACTTC. Translated: CASKGTVSYEQYF.

There are a few counts of this clone. The chain employs TRBV25-1 and TRBJ1-6; a possible D gene is TRBD1 (6 bases). The CDR3 runs 13 residues. V lost 3 bases and J lost 15, with 15 bases in between. Germline-derived CDR1 and CDR2 are MGHDK and SYGVNS. CDR3: CASSDTTGPHLHF. The DNA for the CDR3 is TGTGCCAGCAGTGATACGACAGGCCCCCACCTCCACTTT.

This clone was counted many times. This chain uses TRBV4-1 with TRBJ1-2; D is undetermined. Germline V gene lookup returns CDR1 MGHRA and CDR2 YSYEKL. Trimming removed 0 bases at V and 4 bases at J, with 12 bases between. The CDR3 totals 15 residues. The CDR3 here is CASSQDRGTLYGYTF. DNA for the CDR3: TGCGCCAGCAGCCAAGATCGGGGTACCCTCTATGGCTACACCTTC.

This clone has at least ten counts. The rearrangement links TRBV11-3 to TRBJ1-1; TRBD1 matches 9 bases. The CDR3 has 15 residues. The ends lost 3 bases at V and 4 bases at J; junction bases unmatched: 6. CDR1 is SGHNT and CDR2 is YENEEA in the germline V gene. DNA of the CDR3: TGTGCCAGCAGCTTCCAGGGACAGGGCCGCACTGAAGCTTTCTTT. Translated: CASSFQGQGRTEAFF.

This clone was detected many times. The gene calls are TRBV9 and TRBJ2-2; 7 bases map to TRBD1. With V trimmed by 3 bases and J by 0 bases, 11 bases remained unmatched. Germline V lookup: CDR1 SGDLS, CDR2 YYNGEE. The CDR3 contains 18 residues. CDR3 amino acids: CASSAITGVGTNTGELFF. The CDR3 DNA reads as TGTGCCAGCAGCGCCATAACAGGGGTGGGGACGAACACCGGGGAGCTGTTTTTT. Supplemented by reference TRBV9 and TRBJ2-2, the full variable domain reads DSGVTQTPKHLITATGQRVTLRCSPRSGDLSVYWYQQSLDQGLQFLIQYYNGEERAKGNILERFSAQQFPDLHSELNLSSLELGDSALYFCASSAITGVGTNTGELFFGEGSRLTVL.

This clone was detected many times. The J gene is TRBJ1-5, the V gene TRBV5-8; TRBD1 aligns across 7 bases. V gave up 0 bases and J gave up 9 bases; unmatched junction bases: 6. Germline V lookup: CDR1 SGHTS, CDR2 YDEGEE. The CDR3 totals 14 residues. The CDR3 DNA reads as TGTGCCAGCAGCTTGGTGGGACAGCCGGGGCCCCAGCATTTT. It yields the protein CASSLVGQPGPQHF.

This clone was seen many times. The V call is TRBV27, the J call TRBJ2-7, with TRBD2 identical over 11 bases. V was clipped by 3 bases and J by 0 bases; unmatched bases: 10. The CDR3 runs 18 residues. Germline V gene lookup returns CDR1 MNHEY and CDR2 SMNVEV (reference sequence). CDR3 in amino acids: CASSFGRLAGGYSYEQYF. For the CDR3, the DNA is TGTGCCAGCAGTTTTGGAAGGCTAGCGGGAGGATACTCCTACGAGCAGTACTTC.

This clone was seen many times. The V call is TRBV12-3 or TRBV12-4, the J call TRBJ1-5, with 7 bases matching TRBD1. Germline trimming cut 5 bases from V and 3 bases from J; bases unmatched to any gene: 7. CDR3 length: 15 residues. The CDR3 spells CASSKGGTDNQPQHF. CDR3 sequence (DNA): TGTGCCAGCAGTAAAGGCGGGACAGACAATCAGCCCCAGCATTTT.

This clone was counted at least ten times. The chain links TRBV7-2 to TRBJ2-5; 11 nucleotides line up with TRBD2. J was trimmed by 1 base and V by 5 bases; bases with no gene match: 12. The CDR3 is 18 amino acids. Germline assignment: CDR1 SGHTA and CDR2 FQGNSA. The CDR3 sequence: CASSPGTSGTPTQETQYF. CDR3 DNA: TGTGCCAGCAGCCCCGGGACTAGCGGCACTCCCACCCAAGAGACCCAGTACTTC.

The table lists this clone with many counts. The V call is TRBV5-1, the J call TRBJ1-1; 9 bases are shared with TRBD1. The germline CDR1 and CDR2 sequences are SGHRS and YFSETQ. Trimming removed 6 bases from V and 5 bases from J; junction bases left unmatched: 8. The CDR3 is 14 residues long. CDR3 region: CASTLDRGRTEAFF. CDR3 DNA sequence: TGCGCCAGCACGCTGGACAGGGGCAGAACTGAAGCTTTCTTT.

This clone was seen repeatedly, ten times or more. The chain is built from TRBV10-1 and TRBJ2-3; a possible D gene is TRBD2 (6 bases). This CDR3 is built from 14 residues. The V end lost 5 bases, the J end lost 2 bases, and 11 bases lay between the germline ends. Germline lookup yields CDR1 WNHNN and CDR2 SYGVQD (reference sequence). For the CDR3, the DNA is TGCGCCAGCAGTCGGGGGTTATTCACAGATACGCAGTATTTT. The encoded protein is CASSRGLFTDTQYF.

This clone was observed at least ten times. V and J are TRBV2 and TRBJ2-5; 9 positions agree with TRBD2. There are 13 residues in the CDR3. The junction had 4 bases not matched to a gene; V was cut back by 7 bases and J by 4 bases. Germline loops: CDR1 SNHLY, CDR2 FYNNEI. CDR3 in DNA: TGTGCCAGCAACGCGGGAGGGGGAGAGACCCAGTACTTC. It encodes CASNAGGGETQYF.

This clone was picked up many times. This chain joins TRBV7-2 and TRBJ2-3, with D perhaps matching TRBD2 (7 bases). Germline V gene lookup returns CDR1 SGHTA and CDR2 FQGNSA. The CDR3 contains 17 residues. The ends were cut back, 1 base at V and 0 bases at J, with 14 bases in the middle. Here the CDR3 DNA reads TGTGCCAGCAGCTTAGAGTGGGGGGGCCTCAGCACAGATACGCAGTATTTT. Translating it yields CASSLEWGGLSTDTQYF.

This clone was detected many times. The V gene is TRBV5-6, the J gene TRBJ1-5; TRBD1 matches at 7 bases. There are 15 residues in the CDR3. Germline values: CDR1 SGHDT, CDR2 YYEEEE. The trim removed 0 bases at V and 6 bases at J, leaving 6 bases unmatched. DNA for the CDR3: TGTGCCAGCAGCTTGGGCAGGGGGTTCGGTCAGCCCCAGCATTTT. It is translated as CASSLGRGFGQPQHF.